Below, 19 T cell receptor beta chains from the same sample are listed, as sequenced in a study of T cell responses to AZD1222 COVID-19 vaccine. Clones were sequenced by immunoSEQ multiplex PCR, and TCRdb holds only the in-frame ones, with some missing. Seen here are 160,000 or so clones, approximately 87% observed once, and the top ten hold about 8.9%. The sample consisted of peripheral blood, taken 28 days after the second AZD1222 dose. Every receptor here comes from an adult who received the AZD1222 COVID-19 vaccine.

This clone was picked up one time. CDR3 residues: CASSLMGGSDSPLHF. The CDR3 bases are TGTGCCAGCAGCTTGATGGGGGGTAGTGATTCACCCCTCCACTTT. The chain has TRBV5-4 and TRBJ1-6, with a tentative D call TRBD1 (5 bases). The V gene lost 1 base and the J gene lost 8 bases, with 13 bases spanning the gap. CDR3 size: 15 residues. The germline CDR1 and CDR2 sequences are SGHNT and YYREEE (reference sequence).

The chain has TRBV5-1 and TRBJ2-2; 9 bases are shared with TRBD1. The germline V gene encodes CDR1 SGHRS and CDR2 YFSETQ. CDR3 length: 14 residues. V shed 6 bases and J 6 bases; nucleotides not matched to a gene: 6. This CDR3 reads CASKKTGGAGELFF. In DNA, the CDR3 is TGCGCCAGCAAGAAGACAGGGGGTGCCGGGGAGCTGTTTTTT.

The gene calls are TRBV3-1 (or the pseudogene TRBV3-2) and TRBJ2-7; tentatively, D is TRBD1 or TRBD2 (5 bases each). V was shortened by 1 base and J by 1 base, with 14 bases between the two germline ends. The germline gives CDR1 LGHDT, CDR2 YNNKEL (reference sequence). The CDR3 is 16 residues long. CDR3 sequence (DNA): TGTGCCAGCAGCCAAGCCATCCGGGACGGTTCCTACGAGCAGTACTTC. This translates into CASSQAIRDGSYEQYF.

The chain joins TRBV2 to TRBJ2-3; tentative D call: TRBD1 (6 bases). V lost 7 bases to trimming and J lost 2 bases, with 13 bases between them. The V gene's germline CDR1 is SNHLY and CDR2 FYNNEI. The CDR3 totals 14 residues. For the CDR3, the DNA is TGTGCCAGCAAGTCGGACAGATTCACAGATACGCAGTATTTT. The encoded protein is CASKSDRFTDTQYF.

The genes are TRBV3-1 (or the pseudogene TRBV3-2) and TRBJ2-7, with TRBD1 matching 9 bases. V shed 1 base, J shed 3 bases, and the junction held 7 bases outside the gene matches. Germline V CDR1 and CDR2: LGHDT, YNNKEL (reference sequence). The CDR3 length is 16 residues. CDR3 loop: CASSQAGWGQGYEQYF. CDR3 nucleotides: TGTGCCAGCAGCCAAGCGGGTTGGGGACAGGGCTACGAGCAGTACTTC.

J is TRBJ2-1 and V is TRBV7-9, with TRBD2 matching over 8 bases. The V gene's germline CDR1 is SEHNR and CDR2 FQNEAQ (reference sequence). V shed 5 bases, J shed 5 bases, and the junction held 14 bases outside the gene matches. CDR3 length equals 17 residues. For the CDR3, the DNA is TGTGCCAGCAGCACCAGCGGCAGCGGGAGAGGCAACAATGAGCAGTTCTTC. As protein: CASSTSGSGRGNNEQFF.

The gene calls are TRBV28 and TRBJ1-1, with D tentatively TRBD1 (6 bases). The CDR3 runs 16 residues. V dropped 0 bases and J dropped 1 base, with 12 bases sitting between them. Germline V lookup: CDR1 MDHEN, CDR2 SYDVKM. The CDR3 bases are TGTGCCAGCAGTTTATGGTCTGGGGGCAGGAACACTGAAGCTTTCTTT. This gives the protein CASSLWSGGRNTEAFF. Full variable domain (outside the CDR3, taken from reference TRBV28 and TRBJ1-1): DVKVTQSSRYLVKRTGEKVFLECVQDMDHENMFWYRQDPGLGLRLIYFSYDVKMKEKGDIPEGYSVSREKKERFSLILESASTNQTSMYLCASSLWSGGRNTEAFFGQGTRLTVV.

This sequence joins TRBV19 and TRBJ2-6, with TRBD1 matching 12 bases. Germline trimming cut 3 bases from V and 0 bases from J; bases unmatched to any gene: 6. CDR3 length equals 19 residues. The germline gives CDR1 LNHDA, CDR2 SQIVND (reference sequence). CDR3 in amino acids: CASSMFPGQGASGANVLTF. CDR3 nucleotides: TGTGCCAGTAGTATGTTTCCGGGACAGGGGGCCTCTGGGGCCAACGTCCTGACTTTC.

The chain recombines TRBV7-9 with TRBJ2-7, with TRBD1 identical over 7 bases. Germline V lookup: CDR1 SEHNR, CDR2 FQNEAQ (reference sequence). The CDR3 consists of 15 residues. V was pared by 5 bases and J by 2 bases, with 9 bases of the junction left unmatched. For the CDR3, the DNA is TGTGCCAGCAGCCGCTTGGGACAGCCCCCCTACGAGCAGTACTTC. Translated: CASSRLGQPPYEQYF.

V and J are TRBV5-8 and TRBJ2-5; D is unresolved. Germline assignment: CDR1 SGHTS and CDR2 YDEGEE. The CDR3 totals 12 residues. Trimming removed 5 bases from V and 7 bases from J, with 12 bases in between. As DNA, the CDR3 is TGTGCCAGCAGTCCCAGGTTGGGGACCCAGTACTTC. Residues: CASSPRLGTQYF.

This clone was seen more than once but under ten times. The identical CDR3 is also encoded by other nucleotide sequences in the sample. This chain links TRBV19 with TRBJ2-1, with D possibly matching TRBD2 (5 bases). V was trimmed by 6 bases and J by 0 bases, leaving 12 bases between them. The CDR3 covers 15 residues. Germline loops: CDR1 LNHDA, CDR2 SQIVND (reference sequence). The CDR3 loop is CASRLDRSSYNEQFF. In DNA form, the CDR3 reads TGTGCCAGTAGACTAGACCGGAGCTCCTACAATGAGCAGTTCTTC.

This chain uses TRBV4-1 with TRBJ2-2, with D perhaps assigned TRBD1 or TRBD2 (5 bases each). V dropped 6 bases and J dropped 4 bases, with 12 bases sitting between them. The germline V gene encodes CDR1 MGHRA and CDR2 YSYEKL. There are 14 residues in the CDR3. CDR3 DNA: TGCGCCAGCAGGAGGGAACAGGTCACCGGGGAGCTGTTTTTT. Its translation: CASRREQVTGELFF.

The chain uses TRBV5-4 and TRBJ2-6; 7 positions agree with TRBD2. From germline, CDR1 is SGHNT and CDR2 YYREEE (reference sequence). Losses at the gene ends were 4 bases for V and 2 bases for J; bases not matched to a gene: 6. This CDR3 is built from 16 residues. CDR3 in DNA: TGTGCCAGCAGCCCTAATGGGGGGGCTGGGGCCAACGTCCTGACTTTC. Translated: CASSPNGGAGANVLTF. Supplemented by reference TRBV5-4 and TRBJ2-6, the full variable domain reads ETGVTQSPTHLIKTRGQQVTLRCSSQSGHNTVSWYQQALGQGPQFIFQYYREEENGRGNFPPRFSGLQFPNYSSELNVNALELDDSALYLCASSPNGGAGANVLTFGAGSRLTVL.

In this sample, this clone turned up a few times. The chain has TRBV5-4 and TRBJ1-2; possibly TRBD1 for D (5 bases). The CDR3 covers 14 residues. V was cut by 5 bases and J by 8 bases, with 19 bases left in between. Germline CDR1 reads SGHNT; CDR2 reads YYREEE (reference sequence). The DNA for the CDR3 is TGTGCCAGCAGACACCCGGGGCCGCTGGGAGGCTACACCTTC. This sequence encodes CASRHPGPLGGYTF.

V and J are TRBV7-9 and TRBJ2-1; 7 nucleotides align to TRBD2. The germline CDR1 and CDR2 sequences are SEHNR and FQNEAQ (reference sequence). The CDR3 contains 15 residues. Unmatched junction bases numbered 10, after V lost 3 bases and J lost 8 bases. The CDR3 DNA is TGTGCCAGCAGCTTGGGGAGCGGGGTTTGGGATGAGCAGTTCTTC. Encoded protein: CASSLGSGVWDEQFF.

The chain joins TRBV6-1 to TRBJ2-1, with TRBD2 identical over 9 bases. Germline V lookup: CDR1 MNHNS, CDR2 SASEGT. V trimming: 2 bases; J trimming: 10 bases; junction bases outside the gene matches: 6. The CDR3 totals 14 residues. The CDR3 nucleotides read TGTGCCAGCAGTGAAAGGGGACTAGCAGAAGAGCAGTTCTTC. Translation gives CASSERGLAEEQFF.

This chain joins TRBV18 and TRBJ2-1; D uncertain. CDR3 length equals 14 residues. Per the germline V gene, CDR1 is KGHSH and CDR2 is LQKENI. Trimming took 3 bases from V and 5 from J, leaving 11 bases between them. CDR3 protein: CASSPGLVDNEQFF. The CDR3 DNA reads TGTGCCAGCTCACCGGGCCTAGTAGACAATGAGCAGTTCTTC.

This chain uses TRBV2 with TRBJ1-1; D is uncertain. This CDR3 region has 12 residues. Trimming removed 4 bases at V and 4 bases at J, with 7 bases between. Germline V gene lookup returns CDR1 SNHLY and CDR2 FYNNEI. CDR3 sequence: CASSAGSTEAFF. The CDR3 coding sequence is TGTGCCAGCAGTGCGGGCTCCACTGAAGCTTTCTTT. Complete variable domain (other parts from reference TRBV2 and TRBJ1-1): EPEVTQTPSHQVTQMGQEVILRCVPISNHLYFYWYRQILGQKVEFLVSFYNNEISEKSEIFDDQFSVERPDGSNFTLKIRSTKLEDSAMYFCASSAGSTEAFFGQGTRLTVV.

The chain couples TRBV27 to TRBJ1-5, with TRBD1 matching over 8 bases. The CDR3 has 15 amino acids. The junction had 6 bases not matched to a gene; V was cut back by 3 bases and J by 5 bases. CDR1 is MNHEY and CDR2 is SMNVEV in the germline V gene (reference sequence). CDR3 bases: TGTGCCAGCAGTTTGCGCGGGACAGGCTATCAGCCCCAGCATTTT. Translation: CASSLRGTGYQPQHF.